This T cell receptor beta chain is drawn from a study of early T cells in non-severe SARS-CoV-2 infection. This clonotype showed up many times. This CDR3 is built from 13 residues. The ends lost 5 bases at V and 3 bases at J; junction bases unmatched: 4. The germline CDR1 and CDR2 sequences are SGDLS and YYNGEE. TCRdb redid the calling of the 5' RACE reads with MiXCR, one entry per CDR3 protein. The sample lists about 100,000 distinct CDR3 sequences; 11% were seen once. The sequenced material came from whole blood. The TCR sequence derives from an adult who was a healthcare worker with PCR-confirmed SARS-CoV-2 infection or an uninfected control (not recorded which). The V call is TRBV9, the J call TRBJ1-2; 7 bases align to TRBD1. CDR3 DNA sequence: TGTGCCAGCAGAGGGACAGTCGACTATGGCTACACCTTC. It translates to CASRGTVDYGYTF.